The rows below give T cell receptor beta chains drawn from one sample of a study of T-cell reconstitution after alpha-beta-depleted transplantation in children. Each CDR3 protein gets one entry after TCRdb re-called the PCR reads with MiXCR. The sample lists 440,000 or so distinct CDR3 sequences, roughly 10% occurring once. This specimen consisted of PBMCs from the stem cell graft donor, obtained from the stem cell graft. The receptors derive from a human donor who donated a stem cell graft to a child with acute myeloid leukemia. CDR3s leave out the opening cysteine and the closing phenylalanine or tryptophan. Clone size, where shown, is once, few, many, or a class for clones that have expanded.

TRBV6-5	NA	TRBJ2-4	ASSYGQGSSNIQY
TRBV12-3/TRBV12-4	few	TRBJ2-1	ASRASAGFYNEQF
TRBV29-1	NA	TRBJ2-1	SVVKVAYNEQF
TRBV9	few	TRBJ2-3	ASSVGGRAADTQY
TRBV6-1	NA	TRBJ2-2	ASSPDLRGLGTGELF
TRBV27	few	TRBJ2-3	ASTRLAGGTTQY
TRBV28	few	TRBJ1-4	ASSLHPQSTNEKLF
TRBV5-1	NA	TRBJ1-4	ASSLGRNNEKLF
TRBV12-5	many	TRBJ2-1	ASGSRYFNEQF
TRBV21-1	few	TRBJ2-7	ASSKTEGAPGDEQY
TRBV7-2	NA	TRBJ1-1	ASSLNASPNEAF
TRBV5-1	many	TRBJ2-7	ASSRAQGIRYEQY
TRBV5-5	NA	TRBJ1-5	ASSLGPGGNQPQH
TRBV10-3	few	TRBJ2-7	AISERGGTDLYEQY
TRBV20-1	NA	TRBJ1-4	SAKHVPSEKLF
TRBV21-1	few	TRBJ1-5	ASSPQGPNQPQH
TRBV20-1	NA	TRBJ2-7	SARWASGRYEQY
TRBV5-5	many	TRBJ2-7	ASSTEGGSYEQY
TRBV5-4	few	TRBJ2-6	ASSWDPGAGSGANVLT
TRBV7-2	many	TRBJ1-6	ASSLLQGAINSPLH
TRBV3-1	few	TRBJ2-6	ASSQGGATGANVLT
TRBV10-3	few	TRBJ2-2	AISLGTSGETGELF
TRBV6-7	NA	TRBJ1-5	ASCSGRSGQGSNQPQH
TRBV4-1	NA	TRBJ2-5	ASSQLGSIQETQY
TRBV5-1	NA	TRBJ2-6	ASSFVVRLSGANVLT
TRBV7-2	NA	TRBJ2-5	ASSSTGLGTQY
TRBV3-1	many	TRBJ1-2	ASSGQEYGYT
TRBV7-9	few	TRBJ2-2	ASSLFRAGELF
TRBV21-1	many	TRBJ2-7	ASSKGRVSYEQY
TRBV25-1	many	TRBJ2-2	ASSEYGAGAGELF
TRBV23-1	NA	TRBJ2-1	ASSQRLLPHREMYNEQF
TRBV5-1	NA	TRBJ2-1	ASSEASGRRSYNEQF
TRBV18	many	TRBJ2-3	ASSPPLAGTDTQY
TRBV3-1	NA	TRBJ1-1	ASSSVTTITEAF
TRBV5-1	NA	TRBJ2-2	ASSLVGSANTGELF
TRBV29-1	many	TRBJ2-5	STFTRGETQY
TRBV7-9	many	TRBJ2-2	ASSQHRDRVSGELF
TRBV29-1	NA	TRBJ1-1	SVKDGTEAF
TRBV20-1	few	TRBJ1-1	SARDRLRGNTEAF
TRBV12-3/TRBV12-4	many	TRBJ2-5	ASSFSGDETQY
TRBV20-1	few	TRBJ1-1	SARLPQRNTEAF
TRBV7-2	NA	TRBJ2-3	ASSPGQATDTQY
TRBV7-9	few	TRBJ2-1	ASSLVRGREYNEQF
TRBV20-1	few	TRBJ1-1	SARKQGLNTEAF
TRBV5-1	NA	TRBJ2-1	ASRRDSDNNEQF
TRBV10-2	few	TRBJ1-5	ASSESGRQGNQPQH
TRBV29-1	many	TRBJ2-1	SHAGTGSYNEQF
TRBV5-1	NA	TRBJ2-5	ASSLVRRQGAETQY
TRBV6-5	few	TRBJ1-3	ASSYSTGSNSGNTIY
TRBV20-1	many	TRBJ1-2	SARDGQSPNYGYT
TRBV3-1	NA	TRBJ1-2	ASSQNPGRGYGYT
TRBV29-1	NA	TRBJ2-2	SVDRRGTGELF
TRBV12-5	few	TRBJ1-5	ASGLAPKAGYSNQPQH
TRBV12-3/TRBV12-4	many	TRBJ2-3	ASSPGQLADTQY
TRBV6-2/TRBV6-3	few	TRBJ2-4	ASRQAGLAPKNIQY